This T cell receptor beta chain originates from a study of T cells in localized non-small cell lung cancer. For this clone: Its specificity is unknown.

The method was immunoSEQ multiplex PCR; TCRdb's version includes in-frame clones alone and lacks a portion of them. The table records around 21,000 clones, 85% to 90% of them present only once. Whole-study findings and limits: Analysis by sequencing included only one tumor region, so heterogeneity remains possible. Tumor trailed uninvolved adjacent lung in T cell clonality, which peaked there. Appearance in adjacent lung was seen for a median approximately 60 of the top 100 tumor clones.

The clonotype was recovered from an older male donor with stage I lung adenocarcinoma. Sequences were derived from peripheral blood, sampled before any cancer treatment.

CDR3 loop: CASRRTGSTGELFF. In nucleotides, the CDR3 is TGTGCCAGCAGACGGACAGGGAGCACCGGGGAGCTGTTTTTT. The V call is TRBV7-2, the J call TRBJ2-2, with TRBD1 identical over 8 bases. Germline V gene sequence: CDR1 SGHTA, CDR2 FQGNSA. Trimming at V came to 6 bases and at J to 4 bases, leaving 4 bases not matched to a gene. The CDR3 is 14 amino acids.